The next 13 T cell receptor beta chains were all read from a single sample in a study of control samples from healthy donors and cancer patients. Generated by immunoSEQ multiplex PCR, the TCRdb table keeps only in-frame clones and is missing some. Among about 120,000 clones listed, around 90% were seen once. Specimen: blood. The receptors come from a woman between 65 and 79 years old in good health.

This chain connects TRBV11-2 to TRBJ2-5, with 8 positions matching TRBD1. Germline V gives CDR1 SGHAT, CDR2 FQNNGV. CDR3 length: 15 amino acids. The V gene end was trimmed by 5 bases and the J gene end by 0 bases; junction bases not matched to a gene: 5. The CDR3 reads CASSARDRNQETQYF. The CDR3, as DNA: TGTGCCAGCAGCGCTCGGGACAGGAACCAAGAGACCCAGTACTTC.

V gene TRBV4-3 combines with J gene TRBJ1-2; weak D call: TRBD1 (5 bases). CDR1 LGHNA and CDR2 YSLEER come from the germline V gene. V lost 1 base and J 4 bases, leaving 16 bases between the germline ends. This CDR3 is 16 amino acids long. In nucleotides, the CDR3 is TGCGCCAGCAGCCAAGCCTGGGGGGGGTTCGGCTATGGCTACACCTTC. Protein sequence: CASSQAWGGFGYGYTF.

The rearrangement joins TRBV5-4 to TRBJ2-2, with 7 positions matching TRBD1. Germline values: CDR1 SGHNT, CDR2 YYREEE (reference sequence). The CDR3 length is 16 residues. The ends lost 4 bases at V and 5 bases at J; junction bases unmatched: 11. CDR3 coding DNA: TGTGCCAGCAGCGCGGTAGGACAGGTTGAAACCGGGGAGCTGTTTTTT. Its translation: CASSAVGQVETGELFF.

V usage is TRBV7-8 and J usage is TRBJ1-4; 8 bases align to TRBD1. The CDR3 is 16 amino acids. Germline V gives CDR1 SGHVS, CDR2 FQNEAQ. The ends lost 5 bases at V and 6 bases at J; junction bases unmatched: 11. The CDR3 coding sequence is TGTGCCAGCAGCCAAGCCCGGGACAGGAGAGATGAAAAACTGTTTTTT. It translates to CASSQARDRRDEKLFF.

V is TRBV19 and J is TRBJ2-3; D is possibly TRBD2 (5 bases). The germline gives CDR1 LNHDA, CDR2 SQIVND (reference sequence). V shed 6 bases and J shed 2 bases, with 9 bases lying between them. CDR3 length: 13 residues. Here the CDR3 DNA reads TGTGCCAGTAGCGGGGAATACACAGATACGCAGTATTTT. This gives the protein CASSGEYTDTQYF.

The V call is TRBV3-1 (or the pseudogene TRBV3-2), the J call TRBJ1-6; 8 bases fit TRBD1. The germline gives CDR1 LGHDT, CDR2 YNNKEL (reference sequence). J gave up 11 bases and V 4 bases, and 7 bases lay outside the gene matches. This CDR3 contains 14 residues. CDR3 DNA sequence: TGTGCCAGCAGCCCGACAGGGGAAGGGACACCCCTCCACTTT. Amino acids: CASSPTGEGTPLHF.

The rearrangement links TRBV24-1 to TRBJ1-4, with TRBD1 as a possible D gene (5 bases). The germline gives CDR1 KGHDR, CDR2 SFDVKD. V was pared by 3 bases and J by 4 bases, with 11 bases between. This CDR3 comprises 15 residues. Written as DNA, the CDR3 is TGTGCCACCAGTGATCCCGGGACCGGTAATGAAAAACTGTTTTTT. Amino acid sequence: CATSDPGTGNEKLFF.

The CDR3: CASSQPRDGLEAFF. In DNA form, the CDR3 reads TGTGCCAGCAGCCAACCCCGGGACGGCCTTGAAGCTTTCTTT. This chain joins TRBV7-3 and TRBJ1-1; D is perhaps TRBD1 (5 bases). Germline CDR1 is SGHTA and CDR2 is FQGTGA. The CDR3 is 14 amino acids. V lost 5 bases and J lost 7, with 17 bases in between.

The chain combines TRBV18 with TRBJ1-2, with TRBD1 as a possible D gene (5 bases). Trimming took off 1 base at V and 4 bases at J, with 16 bases between the two ends. The CDR3 has 16 amino acids. CDR1 is KGHSH, CDR2 LQKENI, per germline. The CDR3 DNA follows: TGTGCCAGCTCACCACTCCCCGACCAGGGTGGCTATGGCTACACCTTC. This codes for CASSPLPDQGGYGYTF.

The chain joins TRBV7-8 to TRBJ1-1, with D possibly being TRBD1 (5 bases). Trimming shortened V by 5 bases and J by 6 bases, and 7 bases separated the two germline ends. The CDR3 consists of 11 residues. Germline lookup yields CDR1 SGHVS and CDR2 FQNEAQ. CDR3 loop: CASSTGAEAFF. The CDR3 coding sequence is TGTGCCAGCAGCACAGGTGCTGAAGCTTTCTTT.

The chain joins TRBV10-2 to TRBJ1-1, with 8 bases that match TRBD1. CDR1 and CDR2 (germline): WSHSY, SAAADI. The CDR3 is made up of 15 amino acids. The trim removed 2 bases at V and 3 bases at J, leaving 5 bases unmatched. CDR3 loop: CASSEQQGEHTEAFF. The CDR3 bases are TGCGCCAGCAGTGAGCAACAGGGGGAACACACTGAAGCTTTCTTT.

The chain employs TRBV10-3 and TRBJ2-7; tentatively, D is TRBD2 (7 bases). The CDR3 loop spans 16 amino acids. The V end lost 3 bases, the J end lost 7 bases, and 22 bases lay between the germline ends. Germline CDR1 ENHRY, CDR2 SYGVKD. The CDR3 loop reads CAISEGGAGVPLEQYF. CDR3 nucleotides: TGTGCCATCAGTGAAGGGGGGGCGGGTGTCCCTTTGGAGCAGTACTTC.

The sample holds many counts of this clone. The genes are TRBV5-1 and TRBJ1-1; D not certain. Germline CDR1 and CDR2: SGHRS and YFSETQ. The V end lost 5 bases, the J end lost 4 bases, and 15 bases lay between the germline ends. The CDR3 spans 14 residues. The CDR3 here is CASSSYTVPTEAFF. CDR3 sequence (DNA): TGCGCCAGCAGTTCCTATACGGTCCCCACTGAAGCTTTCTTT.